This T cell receptor (beta chain) was identified in a study of OX40 agonist ivuxolimab in advanced cancers. Study-level points and caveats: Clonal expansion from baseline to week 6 occurred in both CD4+ and CD8+ T cells.

The assay was immunoSEQ multiplex PCR, and TCRdb's table has in-frame clones only and misses some. The sample holds 72,000 or so clones, 81% seen once. About this clone: Its specificity is unknown.

The input for sequencing was CD4+ or CD8+ T cells sorted from blood, taken in a trial of the OX40 agonist ivuxolimab. The TCR comes from an adult with an advanced solid tumor such as melanoma, head and neck, liver or kidney cancer.

CDR3 loop: CASGFTEETQYF. The CDR3 region has the DNA TGTGCCAGCGGATTTACCGAAGAGACCCAGTACTTC. The J gene is TRBJ2-5, the V gene TRBV2; D remains unclear. CDR1 is SNHLY, CDR2 FYNNEI, per germline. The CDR3 loop spans 12 amino acids. V shed 8 bases and J shed 3 bases, with 10 bases lying between them.